These T cell receptor beta chains were read from a single sample in a study of blood T cell repertoires in COVID-19. TCRdb's table, derived via immunoSEQ multiplex PCR, lists solely in-frame clones and lacks some. The sample includes about 110,000 clones, roughly 85% seen only once; the top ten take less than 2.5%. The specimen was peripheral blood. The receptors originated from a human donor in a cohort sampled during active COVID-19. Both conserved end residues are trimmed from each CDR3. The order of the fields is J gene, V gene, D gene, CDR3 protein. The D gene is left open where the match is weak.

>TRBJ2-1|TRBV7-6|TRBD2
ASSAPPWRSGSSYNEQF
>TRBJ1-4|TRBV7-9|-
ASSPAGTLNEKLF
>TRBJ2-1|TRBV6-4|TRBD2
ASSVSGTFNEQF
>TRBJ1-5|TRBV28|TRBD1
ASREGQYSNQPQH
>TRBJ1-2|TRBV28|-
ASSLKSHYGYT
>TRBJ1-1|TRBV7-3|-
ASSRGVNTEAF
>TRBJ1-5|TRBV5-1|-
ASSPLGNQPQH
>TRBJ2-7|TRBV13|TRBD2
ASSYQREGRTYEQY
>TRBJ2-2|TRBV19|TRBD1
ASSMTGATGELF
>TRBJ2-5|TRBV25-1|TRBD2
ASSVLGGAGEQETQY
>TRBJ2-7|TRBV10-2|TRBD2
ASSEEREIYEQY
>TRBJ1-5|TRBV19|TRBD1
AGGGQGINQPQH
>TRBJ2-7|TRBV4-1|TRBD2
ASSRPAGSGLYEQY
>TRBJ1-3|TRBV2|TRBD1
ASRGQGLDGNTIY
>TRBJ1-2|TRBV3-1/TRBV3-2|TRBD1
ASSQPGQGDYGYT
>TRBJ2-1|TRBV19|TRBD2
ASRISGSLYNEQF
>TRBJ1-2|TRBV27|-
ASSQSQGVGYGYT
>TRBJ2-6|TRBV2|TRBD1
ASSGQGAGANVLT
>TRBJ2-3|TRBV5-1|TRBD2
ASSPLAGGTDTQY
>TRBJ2-5|TRBV4-1|-
ASSQDIPQWQETQY
>TRBJ2-1|TRBV3-1/TRBV3-2|TRBD2
ASSLIAGEGSYNEQF
>TRBJ1-4|TRBV6-5|TRBD1
ASSYDRGENEKLF
>TRBJ1-2|TRBV7-2|TRBD1
ASSSSTGIYGYT
>TRBJ1-1|TRBV19|-
ASIRGLNTEAF
>TRBJ1-6|TRBV2|TRBD1
ASEKGDRDNSPLH
>TRBJ2-2|TRBV7-2|-
ASSLGLANTGELF
>TRBJ2-7|TRBV10-1|TRBD2
ASSEEGLAREQY
>TRBJ1-3|TRBV5-1|TRBD1
ASSSTGSGNTIY
>TRBJ1-2|TRBV2|-
ASGTFTSYGYT
>TRBJ1-2|TRBV27|TRBD1
ASSSRTGGAGGYT
>TRBJ1-2|TRBV6-5|TRBD1
ASSYSGTGVYGYT
>TRBJ1-4|TRBV2|TRBD1
ASSGGQGYEKLF
>TRBJ2-7|TRBV11-2|TRBD1
ASSTLTGGSEQY
>TRBJ1-1|TRBV29-1|-
SVGRTDTHTEAF
>TRBJ2-3|TRBV7-2|TRBD2
ASKRGRGSYTDTQY
>TRBJ1-1|TRBV3-1/TRBV3-2|-
ASRVRGNTEAF
>TRBJ1-3|TRBV11-2|-
ASSETVFSIY
>TRBJ2-3|TRBV27|-
ASSLLGTDTQY
>TRBJ1-5|TRBV2|-
ASSGEGLGNQPQH
>TRBJ2-7|TRBV7-2|TRBD1
ASSSQGASYEQY
>TRBJ1-6|TRBV4-1|TRBD1
ASSSRDRASNSPLH
>TRBJ2-5|TRBV6-5|-
ASSDSLGRAETQY
>TRBJ2-7|TRBV6-5|TRBD1
ASIGQGFSEQY
>TRBJ2-2|TRBV7-3|-
ASSLNRWGGGAGELF
>TRBJ1-3|TRBV6-5|-
ASSPQGSGNTIY
>TRBJ1-5|TRBV7-8|-
ASSPYPTEYSNQPQH
>TRBJ2-7|TRBV7-9|TRBD1
ASSARPGGGQY
>TRBJ2-1|TRBV2|TRBD1
ASRKGQGAYNEQF